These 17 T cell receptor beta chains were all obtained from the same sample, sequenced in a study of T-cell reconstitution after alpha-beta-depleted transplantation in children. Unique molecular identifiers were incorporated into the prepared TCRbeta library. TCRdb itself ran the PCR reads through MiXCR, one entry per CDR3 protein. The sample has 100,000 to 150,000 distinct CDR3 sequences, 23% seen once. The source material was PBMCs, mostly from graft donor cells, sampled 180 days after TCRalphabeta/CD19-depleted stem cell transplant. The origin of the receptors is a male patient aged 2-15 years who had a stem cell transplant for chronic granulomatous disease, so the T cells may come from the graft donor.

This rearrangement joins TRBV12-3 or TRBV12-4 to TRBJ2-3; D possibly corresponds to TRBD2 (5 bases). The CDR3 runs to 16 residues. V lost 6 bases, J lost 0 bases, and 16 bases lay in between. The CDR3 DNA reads TGTGCCAGCAGCCTTATTCTAGCAGATAGCACAGATACGCAGTATTTT. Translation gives CASSLILADSTDTQYF.

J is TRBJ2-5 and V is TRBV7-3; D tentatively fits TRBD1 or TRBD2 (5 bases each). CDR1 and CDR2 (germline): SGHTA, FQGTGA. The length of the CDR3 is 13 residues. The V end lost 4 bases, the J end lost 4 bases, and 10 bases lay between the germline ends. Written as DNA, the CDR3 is TGTGCCAGCAGCTCACAGGCGGGAGAGACCCAGTACTTC. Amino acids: CASSSQAGETQYF.

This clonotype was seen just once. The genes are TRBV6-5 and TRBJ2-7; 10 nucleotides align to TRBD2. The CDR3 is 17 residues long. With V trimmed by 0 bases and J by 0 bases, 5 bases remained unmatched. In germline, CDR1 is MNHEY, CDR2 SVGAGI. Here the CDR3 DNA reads TGTGCCAGCAGTTACTCGTTCCCTAGCGGGAGCTCCTACGAGCAGTACTTC. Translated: CASSYSFPSGSSYEQYF.

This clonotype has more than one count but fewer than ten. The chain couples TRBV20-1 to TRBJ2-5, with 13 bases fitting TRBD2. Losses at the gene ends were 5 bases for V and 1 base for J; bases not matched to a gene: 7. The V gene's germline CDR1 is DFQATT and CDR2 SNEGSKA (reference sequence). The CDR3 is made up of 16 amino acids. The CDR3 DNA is TGCAGTGCTCCCGCACTAGCGGGGGGGCCCCAAGAGACCCAGTACTTC. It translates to CSAPALAGGPQETQYF.

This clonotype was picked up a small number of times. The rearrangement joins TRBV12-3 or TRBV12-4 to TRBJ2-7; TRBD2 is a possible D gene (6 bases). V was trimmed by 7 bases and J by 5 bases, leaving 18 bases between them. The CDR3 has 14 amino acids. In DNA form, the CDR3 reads TGTGCCAGCAACTTCGGGACTCCTCGCAACGAGCAGTACTTC. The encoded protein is CASNFGTPRNEQYF.

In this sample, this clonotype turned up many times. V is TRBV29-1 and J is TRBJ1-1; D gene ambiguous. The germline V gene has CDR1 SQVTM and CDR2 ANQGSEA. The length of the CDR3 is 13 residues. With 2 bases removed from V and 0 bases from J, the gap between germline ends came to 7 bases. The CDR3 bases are TGCAGCGTTGAAACACGACTGAACACTGAAGCTTTCTTT. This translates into CSVETRLNTEAFF.

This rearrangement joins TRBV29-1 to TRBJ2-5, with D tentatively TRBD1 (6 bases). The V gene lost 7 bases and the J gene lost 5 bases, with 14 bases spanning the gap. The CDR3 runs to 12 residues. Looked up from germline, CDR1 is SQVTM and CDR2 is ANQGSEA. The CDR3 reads CSGKSTGETQYF. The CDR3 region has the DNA TGCAGCGGAAAGTCCACAGGGGAGACCCAGTACTTC. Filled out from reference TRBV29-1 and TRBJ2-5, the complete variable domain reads SAVISQKPSRDICQRGTSLTIQCQVDSQVTMMFWYRQQPGQSLTLIATANQGSEATYESGFVIDKFPISRPNLTFSTLTVSNMSPEDSSIYLCSGKSTGETQYFGPGTRLLVL.

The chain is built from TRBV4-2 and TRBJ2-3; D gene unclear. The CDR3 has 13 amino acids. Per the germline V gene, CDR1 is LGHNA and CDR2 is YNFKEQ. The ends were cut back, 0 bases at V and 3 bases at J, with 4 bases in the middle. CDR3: CASSQDRTDTQYF. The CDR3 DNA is TGTGCCAGCAGCCAAGATCGGACAGATACGCAGTATTTT.

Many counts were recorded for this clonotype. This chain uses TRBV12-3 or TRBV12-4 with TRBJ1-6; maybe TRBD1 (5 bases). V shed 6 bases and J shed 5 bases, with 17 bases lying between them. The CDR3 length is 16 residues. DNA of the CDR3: TGTGCCAGCAGCCAACGACAGTGGGCGCATAATTCACCCCTCCACTTT. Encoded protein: CASSQRQWAHNSPLHF.

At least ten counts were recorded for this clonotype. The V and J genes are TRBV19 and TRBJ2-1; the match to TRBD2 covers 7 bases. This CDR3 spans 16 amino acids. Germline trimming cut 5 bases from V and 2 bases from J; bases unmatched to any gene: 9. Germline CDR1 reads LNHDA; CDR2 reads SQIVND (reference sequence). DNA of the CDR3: TGTGCCAGTAGTCCCAGTGGGGGGGTTACCTACAATGAGCAGTTCTTC. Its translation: CASSPSGGVTYNEQFF.

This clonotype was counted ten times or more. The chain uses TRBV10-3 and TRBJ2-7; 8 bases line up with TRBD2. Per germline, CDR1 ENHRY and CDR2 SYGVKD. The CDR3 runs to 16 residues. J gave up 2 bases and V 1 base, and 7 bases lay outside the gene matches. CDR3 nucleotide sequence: TGTGCCATCAGTGAGTGGGTCGGGGGGGATCCCTACGAGCAGTACTTC. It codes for CAISEWVGGDPYEQYF.

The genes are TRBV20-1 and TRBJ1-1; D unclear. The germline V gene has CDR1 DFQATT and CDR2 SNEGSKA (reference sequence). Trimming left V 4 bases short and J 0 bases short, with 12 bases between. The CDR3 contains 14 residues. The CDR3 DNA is TGCAGTGCTAAAAAAACCGACCTGAACACTGAAGCTTTCTTT. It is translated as CSAKKTDLNTEAFF.

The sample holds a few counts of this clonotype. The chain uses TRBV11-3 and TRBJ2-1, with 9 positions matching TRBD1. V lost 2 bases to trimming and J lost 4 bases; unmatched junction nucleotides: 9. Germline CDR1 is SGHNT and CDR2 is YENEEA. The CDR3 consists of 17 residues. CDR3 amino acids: CASSLSIGQGPYNEQFF. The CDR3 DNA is TGTGCCAGCAGCTTATCTATAGGACAGGGGCCTTACAATGAGCAGTTCTTC.

The CDR3 loop is CSAKGLAGLETQYF. CDR3 DNA sequence: TGCAGTGCTAAGGGACTAGCGGGATTAGAGACCCAGTACTTC. The genes are TRBV20-1 and TRBJ2-5; TRBD2 matches 13 bases. The junction had 3 bases not matched to a gene; V was cut back by 4 bases and J by 4 bases. This CDR3 contains 14 residues. The germline V gene encodes CDR1 DFQATT and CDR2 SNEGSKA (reference sequence).

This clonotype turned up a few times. The CDR3 sequence: CASSSWITHDEQYF. The DNA of the CDR3 is TGTGCCAGCAGTTCTTGGATTACCCATGACGAGCAGTACTTC. V gene TRBV12-3 or TRBV12-4 combines with J gene TRBJ2-7; D call uncertain. V was trimmed by 4 bases and J by 5 bases, leaving 15 bases between them. The CDR3 totals 14 residues.

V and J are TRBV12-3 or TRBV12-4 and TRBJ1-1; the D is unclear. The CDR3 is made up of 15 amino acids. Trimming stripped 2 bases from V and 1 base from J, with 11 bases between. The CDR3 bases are TGTGCCAGCAGTTTATGGTTGGCTAGGAACACTGAAGCTTTCTTT. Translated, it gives CASSLWLARNTEAFF.

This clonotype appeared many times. CDR3 nucleotide sequence: TGTGCCAGCAGCCAAGTCGGGACTAGCTACACCGGGGAGCTGTTTTTT. Protein: CASSQVGTSYTGELFF. The chain uses TRBV3-1 and TRBJ2-2; 9 bases fit TRBD2. The CDR3 is made up of 16 amino acids. Germline CDR1 reads LGHDT; CDR2 reads YNNKEL (reference sequence). With 1 base clipped from V and 3 bases from J, the junction kept 3 bases outside the gene matches.